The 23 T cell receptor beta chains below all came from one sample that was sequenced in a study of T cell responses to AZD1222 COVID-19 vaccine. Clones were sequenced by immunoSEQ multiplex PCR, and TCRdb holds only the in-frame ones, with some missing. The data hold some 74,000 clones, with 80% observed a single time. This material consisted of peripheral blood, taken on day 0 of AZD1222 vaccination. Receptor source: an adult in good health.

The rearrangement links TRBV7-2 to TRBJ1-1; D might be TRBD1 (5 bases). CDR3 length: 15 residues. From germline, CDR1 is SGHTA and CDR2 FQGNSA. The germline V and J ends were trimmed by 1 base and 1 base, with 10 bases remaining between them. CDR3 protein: CASSLDPGPNTEAFF. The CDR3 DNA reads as TGTGCCAGCAGCTTAGACCCAGGGCCGAACACTGAAGCTTTCTTT. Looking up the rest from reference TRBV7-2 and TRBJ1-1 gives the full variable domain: GAGVSQSPSNKVTEKGKDVELRCDPISGHTALYWYRQSLGQGLEFLIYFQGNSAPDKSGLPSDRFSAERTGGSVSTLTIQRTQQEDSAVYLCASSLDPGPNTEAFFGQGTRLTVV.

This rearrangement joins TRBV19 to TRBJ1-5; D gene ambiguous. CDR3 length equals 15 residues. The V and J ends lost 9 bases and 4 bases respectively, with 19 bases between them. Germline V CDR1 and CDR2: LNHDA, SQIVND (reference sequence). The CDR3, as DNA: TGTGCCAGCACGGACGGACGTCTTTGGAATCAGCCCCAGCATTTT. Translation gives CASTDGRLWNQPQHF.

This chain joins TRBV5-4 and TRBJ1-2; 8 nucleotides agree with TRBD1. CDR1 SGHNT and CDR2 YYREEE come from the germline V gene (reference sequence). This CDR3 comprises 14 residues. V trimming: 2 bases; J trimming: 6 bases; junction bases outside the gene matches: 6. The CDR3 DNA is TGTGCCAGCAGCTTCCTGGACAGGGAAAATGGCTACACCTTC. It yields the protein CASSFLDRENGYTF.

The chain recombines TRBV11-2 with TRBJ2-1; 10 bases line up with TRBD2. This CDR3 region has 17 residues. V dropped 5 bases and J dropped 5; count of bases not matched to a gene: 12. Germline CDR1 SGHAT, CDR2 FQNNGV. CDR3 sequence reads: CASSPRLAGTLDNEQFF. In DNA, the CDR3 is TGTGCCAGCAGCCCTAGACTAGCGGGTACCCTAGACAATGAGCAGTTCTTC. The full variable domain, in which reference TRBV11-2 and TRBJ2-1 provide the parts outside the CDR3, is EAGVAQSPRYKIIEKRQSVAFWCNPISGHATLYWYQQILGQGPKLLIQFQNNGVVDDSQLPKDRFSAERLKGVDSTLKIQPAKLEDSAVYLCASSPRLAGTLDNEQFFGPGTRLTVL.

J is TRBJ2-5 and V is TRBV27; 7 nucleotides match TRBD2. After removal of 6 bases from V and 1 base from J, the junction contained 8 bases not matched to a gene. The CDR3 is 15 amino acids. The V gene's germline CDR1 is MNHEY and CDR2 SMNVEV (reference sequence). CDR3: CASSPRTSGQETQYF. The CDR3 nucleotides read TGTGCCAGCAGCCCTAGGACTAGTGGCCAAGAGACCCAGTACTTC.

The CDR3 DNA is TGTGCCAGCAGTGAAGGGGTGGGAGGGACTCTCAAAAACATTCAGTACTTC. As protein: CASSEGVGGTLKNIQYF. V gene TRBV6-1 combines with J gene TRBJ2-4; TRBD2 matches at 7 bases. Germline CDR1 MNHNS, CDR2 SASEGT. The CDR3 extends over 17 amino acids. The trim removed 1 base at V and 3 bases at J, leaving 9 bases unmatched.

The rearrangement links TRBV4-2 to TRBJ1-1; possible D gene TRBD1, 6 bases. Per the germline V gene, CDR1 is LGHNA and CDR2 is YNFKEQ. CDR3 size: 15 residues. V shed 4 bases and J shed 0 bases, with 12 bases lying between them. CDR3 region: CASSLGDKMNTEAFF. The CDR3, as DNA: TGTGCCAGCAGCCTGGGGGACAAAATGAACACTGAAGCTTTCTTT.

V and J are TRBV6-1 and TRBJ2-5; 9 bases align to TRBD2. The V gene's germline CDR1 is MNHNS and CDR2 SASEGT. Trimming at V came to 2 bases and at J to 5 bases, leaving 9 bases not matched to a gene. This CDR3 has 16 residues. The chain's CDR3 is CASSEWGTSFTETQYF. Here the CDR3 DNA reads TGTGCCAGCAGTGAATGGGGGACTAGCTTTACGGAGACCCAGTACTTC.

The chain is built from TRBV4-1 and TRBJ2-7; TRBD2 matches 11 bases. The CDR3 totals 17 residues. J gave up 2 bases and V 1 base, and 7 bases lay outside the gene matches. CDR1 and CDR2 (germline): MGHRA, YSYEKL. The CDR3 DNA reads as TGCGCCAGCAGCCAAGTAGTGACTAGCGGGATCGCCTACGAGCAGTACTTC. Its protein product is CASSQVVTSGIAYEQYF.

CDR3 protein: CASSLKKGETQYF. DNA of the CDR3: TGCGCCAGCAGCTTAAAAAAAGGGGAGACCCAGTACTTC. The V gene is TRBV5-1, the J gene TRBJ2-5; D is undetermined. Germline V gene lookup returns CDR1 SGHRS and CDR2 YFSETQ. CDR3 length equals 13 residues. Trimming removed 2 bases from V and 5 bases from J, with 10 bases in between.

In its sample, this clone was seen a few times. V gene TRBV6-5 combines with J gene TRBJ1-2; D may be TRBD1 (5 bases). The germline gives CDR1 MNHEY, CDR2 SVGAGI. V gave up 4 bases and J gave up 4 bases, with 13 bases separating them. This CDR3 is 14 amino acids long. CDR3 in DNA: TGTGCCAGCAGTTTTGGGGCCGGGCGCTATGGCTACACCTTC. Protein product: CASSFGAGRYGYTF.

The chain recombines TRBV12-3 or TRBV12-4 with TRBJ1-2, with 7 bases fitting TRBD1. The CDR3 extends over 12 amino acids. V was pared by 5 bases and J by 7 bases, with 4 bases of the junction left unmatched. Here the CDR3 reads CASSRQGSGYTF. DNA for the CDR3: TGTGCCAGCAGTAGACAGGGTAGTGGCTACACCTTC.

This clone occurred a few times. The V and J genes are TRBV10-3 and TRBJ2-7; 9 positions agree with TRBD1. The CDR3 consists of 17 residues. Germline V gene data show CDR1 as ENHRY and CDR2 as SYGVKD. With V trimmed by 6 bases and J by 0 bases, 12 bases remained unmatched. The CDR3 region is CAISPGQGLPSSYEQYF. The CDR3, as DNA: TGTGCCATCAGCCCGGGACAGGGCCTCCCAAGCTCCTACGAGCAGTACTTC.

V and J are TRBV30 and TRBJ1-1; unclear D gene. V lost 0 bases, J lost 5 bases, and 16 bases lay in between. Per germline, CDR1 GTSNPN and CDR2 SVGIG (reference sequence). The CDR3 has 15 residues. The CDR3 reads CAWSVHPPQRTEAFF. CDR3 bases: TGTGCCTGGAGTGTACATCCGCCCCAAAGGACTGAAGCTTTCTTT. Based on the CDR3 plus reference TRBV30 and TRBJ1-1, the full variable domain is SQTIHQWPATLVQPVGSPLSLECTVEGTSNPNLYWYRQAAGRGLQLLFYSVGIGQISSEVPQNLSASRPQDRQFILSSKKLLLSDSGFYLCAWSVHPPQRTEAFFGQGTRLTVV.

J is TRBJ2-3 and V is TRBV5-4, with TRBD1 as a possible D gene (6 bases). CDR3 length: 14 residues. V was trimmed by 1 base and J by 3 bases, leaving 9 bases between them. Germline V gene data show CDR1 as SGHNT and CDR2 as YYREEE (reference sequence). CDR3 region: CASSLSTGTDTQYF. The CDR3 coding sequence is TGTGCCAGCAGCTTGAGTACAGGGACAGATACGCAGTATTTT.

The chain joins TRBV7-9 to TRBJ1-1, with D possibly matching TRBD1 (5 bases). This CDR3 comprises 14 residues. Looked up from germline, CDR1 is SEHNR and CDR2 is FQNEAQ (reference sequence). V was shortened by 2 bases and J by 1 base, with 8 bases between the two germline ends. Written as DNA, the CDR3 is TGTGCCAGCAGCTTAAGGGGCCCGAACACTGAAGCTTTCTTT. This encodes CASSLRGPNTEAFF.

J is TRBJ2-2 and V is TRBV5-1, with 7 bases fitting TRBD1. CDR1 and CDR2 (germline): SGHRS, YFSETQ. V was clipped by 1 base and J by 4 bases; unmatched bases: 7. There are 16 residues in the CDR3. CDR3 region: CASSLTGTAPTGELFF. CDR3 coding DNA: TGCGCCAGCAGCTTGACGGGGACAGCTCCCACCGGGGAGCTGTTTTTT.

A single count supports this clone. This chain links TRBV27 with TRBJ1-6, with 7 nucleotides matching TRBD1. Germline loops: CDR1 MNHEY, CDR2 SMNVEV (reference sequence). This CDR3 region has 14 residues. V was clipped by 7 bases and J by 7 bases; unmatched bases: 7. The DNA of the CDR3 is TGTGCCAGCACTCGACAGGGCATAAATTCACCCCTCCACTTT. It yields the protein CASTRQGINSPLHF.

CDR3 DNA: TGTGCCAGCTCACCAAGTCGGGGGGGGAAAAACAATGAGCAGTTCTTC. Translated, it gives CASSPSRGGKNNEQFF. The J gene is TRBJ2-1, the V gene TRBV18; 8 bases agree with TRBD2. CDR1 is KGHSH and CDR2 is LQKENI in the germline V gene. The CDR3 totals 16 residues. J lost 5 bases, V lost 2 bases, and 8 bases had no gene match.

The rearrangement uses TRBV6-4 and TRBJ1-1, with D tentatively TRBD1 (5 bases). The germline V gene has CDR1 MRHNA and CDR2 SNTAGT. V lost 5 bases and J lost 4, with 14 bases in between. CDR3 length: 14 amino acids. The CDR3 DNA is TGTGCCAGCAGTCGGACACCCGTGGGCACTGAAGCTTTCTTT. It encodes CASSRTPVGTEAFF.

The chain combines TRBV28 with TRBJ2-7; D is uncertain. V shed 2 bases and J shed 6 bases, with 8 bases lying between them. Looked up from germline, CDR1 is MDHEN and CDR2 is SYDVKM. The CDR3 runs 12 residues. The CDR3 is CASSLSLPEQYF. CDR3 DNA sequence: TGTGCCAGCAGTTTAAGTCTCCCCGAGCAGTACTTC.

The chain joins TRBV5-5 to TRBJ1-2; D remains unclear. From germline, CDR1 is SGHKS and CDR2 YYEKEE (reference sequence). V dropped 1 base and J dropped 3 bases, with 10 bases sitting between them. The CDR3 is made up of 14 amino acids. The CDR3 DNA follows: TGTGCCAGCAGCTTGTTCGAGGGCGACTATGGCTACACCTTC. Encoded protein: CASSLFEGDYGYTF.

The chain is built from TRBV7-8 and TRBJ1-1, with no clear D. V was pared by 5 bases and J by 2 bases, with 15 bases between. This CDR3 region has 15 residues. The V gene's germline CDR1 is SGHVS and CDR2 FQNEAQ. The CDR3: CASSPQRILNTEAFF. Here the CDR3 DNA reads TGTGCCAGCAGCCCACAGAGGATTCTTAACACTGAAGCTTTCTTT.